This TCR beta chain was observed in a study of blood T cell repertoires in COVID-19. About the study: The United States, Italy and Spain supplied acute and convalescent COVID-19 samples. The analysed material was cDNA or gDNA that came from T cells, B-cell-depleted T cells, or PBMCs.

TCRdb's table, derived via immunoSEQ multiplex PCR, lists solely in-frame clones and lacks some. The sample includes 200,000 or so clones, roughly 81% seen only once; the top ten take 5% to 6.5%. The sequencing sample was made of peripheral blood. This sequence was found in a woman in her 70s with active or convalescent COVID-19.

The CDR3 sequence is CASSITPRDTQYF. CDR3 sequence (DNA): TGTGCCAGTAGTATAACCCCGAGAGATACGCAGTATTTT. V and J are TRBV19 and TRBJ2-3, with no clear D. Germline values: CDR1 LNHDA, CDR2 SQIVND (reference sequence). Trimming removed 2 bases at V and 5 bases at J, with 8 bases between. The CDR3 contains 13 residues.